This is a list of T cell receptor beta chains from one sample in a study of T cells in Graves' hyperthyroidism and ophthalmopathy. Via MiXCR, TCRdb re-called the multiplex PCR reads, giving one row per CDR3 protein. Found here are 250,000 to 400,000 distinct CDR3 sequences, around 13% of them singletons; the top ten hold roughly 35%. Sequencing was carried out using blood. The receptors stem from a woman between 40 and 55 years old with Graves' ophthalmopathy. The conserved cysteine and the conserved F or W are not part of the CDR3 here.

TRBJ1-1 | TRBV10-3 | AISDAGLSNTEAF
TRBJ1-2 | TRBV2 | ASSNLTGAYGYT
TRBJ2-5 | TRBV7-9 | ASSLGSGGAAQY
TRBJ1-5 | TRBV7-9 | ASSADQGDQPQH
TRBJ2-2 | TRBV15 | ATSRDQGANTGELF
TRBJ1-1 | TRBV10-3 | AISESTGAEAF
TRBJ1-6 | TRBV2 | ASREGIGSSPLH
TRBJ2-1 | TRBV2 | ASSDRISSGEQF
TRBJ1-3 | TRBV19 | ASSAPPVTTIY
TRBJ1-1 | TRBV7-9 | ASSSSSRGKGTEAF
TRBJ1-5 | TRBV12-3/TRBV12-4 | ASSSGPGNQPQH
TRBJ2-1 | TRBV20-1 | SASERGFNEQF
TRBJ2-2 | TRBV7-9 | ALARTGGASNTGELF
TRBJ1-2 | TRBV12-3/TRBV12-4 | ASSSTQGGNYGYT
TRBJ2-3 | TRBV27 | ASSPSGRGSTDTQY
TRBJ2-7 | TRBV9 | ASSVDQTGEGYEQY
TRBJ1-5 | TRBV6-1 | ASSEVQGSNQPQH
TRBJ1-5 | TRBV20-1 | SARQNNQPQH
TRBJ1-2 | TRBV15 | ATSRDMGGYT
TRBJ1-4 | TRBV3-1 | ASSQRLGTLANEKLF
TRBJ2-1 | TRBV7-9 | ASTPGGFDEQF
TRBJ1-3 | TRBV11-2 | ASSSRQKGNTIY